Shown below are 23 T cell receptor beta chains from a single sample sequenced in a study of beta chain features in type 1 diabetes. Every bit of the isolated RNA underwent reverse transcription, so sequencing read expressed TCRB transcripts. Repertoires were generated with immunoSEQ multiplex PCR, while TCRdb's copy carries only in-frame clones and drops some. The sample includes about 140,000 clones, under 11% of them seen just once. The sample comprised naive CD4+ T cells from blood. The receptor source for this set is a man younger than 35 in good health.

This clone has only a few counts. The chain combines TRBV6-4 with TRBJ2-1; 8 bases are shared with TRBD2. Losses at the gene ends were 0 bases for V and 4 bases for J; bases not matched to a gene: 2. The germline V gene has CDR1 MRHNA and CDR2 SNTAGT. The CDR3 is 15 residues long. The chain's CDR3 is CASSDSAGEYNEQFF. CDR3 nucleotides: TGTGCCAGCAGTGACTCAGCGGGGGAGTACAATGAGCAGTTCTTC.

The chain employs TRBV18 and TRBJ2-7; weak D call: TRBD1 (6 bases). CDR3 length: 14 residues. V was pared by 1 base and J by 3 bases, with 10 bases between. Germline CDR1 reads KGHSH; CDR2 reads LQKENI. The CDR3 nucleotides are TGTGCCAGCTCACCACTGGACAGTATCTACGAGCAGTACTTC. Translation gives CASSPLDSIYEQYF. The full variable domain, rest sourced from reference TRBV18 and TRBJ2-7, is NAGVMQNPRHLVRRRGQEARLRCSPMKGHSHVYWYRQLPEEGLKFMVYLQKENIIDESGMPKERFSAEFPKEGPSILRIQQVVRGDSAAYFCASSPLDSIYEQYFGPGTRLTVT.

The chain is built from TRBV2 and TRBJ2-7; the match to TRBD2 covers 10 bases. The CDR3 has 14 residues. J was trimmed by 9 bases and V by 4 bases; bases with no gene match: 9. Looked up from germline, CDR1 is SNHLY and CDR2 is FYNNEI. CDR3 nucleotide sequence: TGTGCCAGCAGTGTCGAACTAGCGGGGAACCGGCAGTACTTC. This translates into CASSVELAGNRQYF.

The CDR3 sequence is CASSSQGAGAEKLFF. CDR3 DNA: TGTGCCAGCAGTTCACAGGGGGCCGGGGCCGAAAAACTGTTTTTT. The genes are TRBV6-5 and TRBJ1-4; 9 nucleotides align to TRBD1. Germline V gene sequence: CDR1 MNHEY, CDR2 SVGAGI. J gave up 8 bases and V 4 bases, and 8 bases lay outside the gene matches. This CDR3 contains 15 residues.

This clone has a handful of counts. In DNA, the CDR3 is TGTGCCAGTAGTGGACAGATCAATCAGCCCCAGCATTTT. Translating gives CASSGQINQPQHF. V and J are TRBV19 and TRBJ1-5, with D possibly matching TRBD1 (6 bases). The germline gives CDR1 LNHDA, CDR2 SQIVND (reference sequence). V was trimmed by 5 bases and J by 3 bases, leaving 8 bases between them. This CDR3 comprises 13 residues.

V is TRBV6-6 and J is TRBJ1-4; weak D call: TRBD1 (5 bases). CDR3 length: 16 residues. Trimming removed 5 bases at V and 6 bases at J, with 19 bases between. Per the germline V gene, CDR1 is MNHNY and CDR2 is SVGAGI (reference sequence). CDR3 in amino acids: CASSTPFRGGDEKLFF. The CDR3, as DNA: TGTGCCAGCAGTACTCCTTTCCGGGGAGGGGATGAAAAACTGTTTTTT.

The V gene is TRBV7-9, the J gene TRBJ2-3; 9 nucleotides line up with TRBD2. The V gene end was trimmed by 3 bases and the J gene end by 4 bases; junction bases not matched to a gene: 2. The CDR3 consists of 14 residues. In germline, CDR1 is SEHNR, CDR2 FQNEAQ (reference sequence). CDR3 nucleotide sequence: TGTGCCAGCAGCTTGATAGCGGGGGCAGATACGCAGTATTTT. It yields the protein CASSLIAGADTQYF.

Only a few counts were recorded for this clone. As DNA, the CDR3 is TGCGCCAGCAGCTGGGGCGGGGTAGGCACAGATACGCAGTATTTT. Protein sequence: CASSWGGVGTDTQYF. The chain recombines TRBV5-1 with TRBJ2-3, with D perhaps matching TRBD2 (6 bases). Trimming took 3 bases from V and 1 from J, leaving 12 bases between them. The CDR3 runs to 15 residues. CDR1 and CDR2 (germline): SGHRS, YFSETQ.

This clone occurred many times. V gene TRBV5-4 combines with J gene TRBJ2-4; TRBD1 might be the D (6 bases). The CDR3 consists of 13 residues. Between the trimmed V and J ends, which lost 2 bases and 7 bases, there was a span of 10 bases. CDR1 and CDR2 from the germline V gene are SGHNT and YYREEE (reference sequence). The CDR3: CASSLGQLNIQYF. CDR3 DNA sequence: TGTGCCAGCAGCTTAGGACAGCTCAACATTCAGTACTTC.

This clone turned up a few times. The chain links TRBV7-3 to TRBJ2-3; TRBD2 matches at 10 bases. The CDR3 covers 18 residues. The V gene end was trimmed by 2 bases and the J gene end by 3 bases; junction bases not matched to a gene: 11. Germline V gene sequence: CDR1 SGHTA, CDR2 FQGTGA. As DNA, the CDR3 is TGTGCCAGCAGCTTAGGGCTAGCGGGGGTAGGCAATACAGATACGCAGTATTTT. Its protein is CASSLGLAGVGNTDTQYF.

This clone was picked up a small number of times. The chain combines TRBV19 with TRBJ2-7, with D unclear. Germline V gene sequence: CDR1 LNHDA, CDR2 SQIVND (reference sequence). This CDR3 is built from 11 residues. V dropped 6 bases and J dropped 3 bases, with 6 bases sitting between them. The CDR3 spells CASSKFYEQYF. In DNA, the CDR3 is TGTGCCAGTAGCAAATTCTACGAGCAGTACTTC.

The table lists this clone with a few counts. The chain uses TRBV7-9 and TRBJ1-2, with 7 bases fitting TRBD1. Per germline, CDR1 SEHNR and CDR2 FQNEAQ (reference sequence). The CDR3 runs 14 residues. V trimming: 4 bases; J trimming: 5 bases; junction bases outside the gene matches: 7. The CDR3 DNA is TGTGCCAGCAGCTCCTTGACAGGGAGTTATGGCTACACCTTC. Its protein product is CASSSLTGSYGYTF.

This clone was seen ten or more times. This specimen includes other DNA sequences encoding the same CDR3. The rearrangement links TRBV5-1 to TRBJ2-5; TRBD1 aligns across 9 bases. Germline values: CDR1 SGHRS, CDR2 YFSETQ. The junction had 1 base not matched to a gene; V was cut back by 2 bases and J by 2 bases. The CDR3 is 14 residues long. The CDR3 here is CASSFGTGQETQYF. The CDR3 nucleotides read TGCGCCAGCAGCTTCGGGACAGGGCAAGAGACCCAGTACTTC.

This clone has only a few counts. The rearrangement joins TRBV7-9 to TRBJ2-1; D perhaps matches TRBD2 (6 bases). Trimming pared 5 bases from V and 0 bases from J, leaving 23 bases between. CDR3 length equals 19 residues. Germline CDR1 is SEHNR and CDR2 is FQNEAQ (reference sequence). CDR3 region: CASSPPRRGIPFSYNEQFF. As DNA, the CDR3 is TGTGCCAGCAGCCCACCCCGGCGGGGTATTCCCTTCTCCTACAATGAGCAGTTCTTC.

This clone has a handful of counts. This chain links TRBV5-4 with TRBJ2-1; 9 bases agree with TRBD1. Germline trimming cut 4 bases from V and 9 bases from J; bases unmatched to any gene: 11. Germline values: CDR1 SGHNT, CDR2 YYREEE (reference sequence). The CDR3 covers 15 residues. The DNA for the CDR3 is TGTGCCAGCAGCCCGGGACAGGGTGGTTGGAGTGAGCAGTTCTTC. Translation: CASSPGQGGWSEQFF.

There are a few counts of this clone. This chain joins TRBV6-5 and TRBJ1-5, with 7 bases matching TRBD1. The CDR3 covers 15 residues. Germline CDR1 and CDR2: MNHEY and SVGAGI. With V trimmed by 5 bases and J by 7 bases, 11 bases remained unmatched. The CDR3 nucleotides read TGTGCCAGCAGTCAAGTTGGCAGGGGGGTCCAGCCCCAGCATTTT. Amino acids: CASSQVGRGVQPQHF.

This clone was seen ten or more times. V gene TRBV5-1 combines with J gene TRBJ2-1; 10 bases agree with TRBD2. The germline V gene has CDR1 SGHRS and CDR2 YFSETQ. V shed 4 bases and J 5 bases; nucleotides not matched to a gene: 9. The CDR3 totals 16 residues. DNA of the CDR3: TGCGCCAGCAGCCTCGCGATAGCGGGGGGTCACAATGAGCAGTTCTTC. As protein: CASSLAIAGGHNEQFF. Full variable domain (rest looked up from reference TRBV5-1 and TRBJ2-1): KAGVTQTPRYLIKTRGQQVTLSCSPISGHRSVSWYQQTPGQGLQFLFEYFSETQRNKGNFPGRFSGRQFSNSRSEMNVSTLELGDSALYLCASSLAIAGGHNEQFFGPGTRLTVL.

This chain uses TRBV10-3 with TRBJ1-2; weak D call: TRBD1 (6 bases). Germline V gene sequence: CDR1 ENHRY, CDR2 SYGVKD. This CDR3 region has 13 residues. Trimming shortened V by 2 bases and J by 4 bases, and 8 bases separated the two germline ends. Here the CDR3 reads CAISEQGSYGYTF. The CDR3 DNA follows: TGTGCCATCAGTGAGCAGGGGAGCTATGGCTACACCTTC.

This clone was picked up a small number of times. V is TRBV9 and J is TRBJ2-1, with D uncertain. Deletions cut 0 bases from V and 0 bases from J, with 13 bases between. This CDR3 spans 17 amino acids. In germline, CDR1 is SGDLS, CDR2 YYNGEE. The CDR3 DNA reads TGTGCCAGCAGCGTAGCTCCGTCCCCGAGCTCCTACAATGAGCAGTTCTTC. Protein product: CASSVAPSPSSYNEQFF.

The sample holds many counts of this clone. V gene TRBV29-1 combines with J gene TRBJ2-1, with D possibly being TRBD1 (5 bases). CDR3 size: 13 residues. V was cut by 8 bases and J by 1 base, with 12 bases left in between. The V gene's germline CDR1 is SQVTM and CDR2 ANQGSEA. The CDR3 DNA sequence: TGCAGCCCTAAGGGGTTGTCCTACAATGAGCAGTTCTTC. Translating gives CSPKGLSYNEQFF.

The chain joins TRBV27 to TRBJ2-7, with 7 bases identical to TRBD1. Germline-derived CDR1 and CDR2 are MNHEY and SMNVEV (reference sequence). The CDR3 consists of 13 residues. V lost 6 bases to trimming and J lost 4 bases; unmatched junction nucleotides: 6. The CDR3 nucleotides are TGTGCCAGCAGGAACAGGGGACGGTACGAGCAGTACTTC. Protein product: CASRNRGRYEQYF.

The rearrangement uses TRBV6-5 and TRBJ1-3; 8 nucleotides agree with TRBD1. CDR1 is MNHEY and CDR2 is SVGAGI in the germline V gene. With V trimmed by 2 bases and J by 7 bases, 4 bases remained unmatched. CDR3 size: 14 residues. The CDR3 loop is CASSYTRTGNTIYF. The CDR3 DNA reads as TGTGCCAGCAGTTACACGAGGACAGGGAACACCATATATTTT.

This clone showed up just a few times. The rearrangement joins TRBV29-1 to TRBJ2-1, with TRBD2 matching 12 bases. The CDR3 loop spans 13 amino acids. Germline V gene sequence: CDR1 SQVTM, CDR2 ANQGSEA. Trimming at V came to 7 bases and at J to 9 bases, leaving 7 bases not matched to a gene. The CDR3, as DNA: TGCAGCGCGCTTCTAGCGGGGGGGCTTGAGCAGTTCTTC. Amino acids: CSALLAGGLEQFF.